The next 8 T cell receptor beta chains were all read from a single sample in a study of beta chain features in type 1 diabetes. These TCRs' antigens remain unknown. The entirety of the isolated RNA underwent reverse transcription, so expressed TCRB transcripts were sequenced. Generated by immunoSEQ multiplex PCR, the TCRdb table keeps only in-frame clones and is missing some. The table shows about 270,000 clones, with over 11% occurring only once. General study findings and limits: Moderately but significantly shorter TCRB CDR3s were found in Type 1 diabetes patients in all four CD4+ subsets.

The specimen was naive CD4+ T cells from blood. The receptors here all came from a man aged 25-40 years with type 1 diabetes.

The chain is built from TRBV19 and TRBJ2-1; D call uncertain. V was clipped by 2 bases and J by 7 bases, with 12 bases between them. The CDR3 is 14 residues long. Looked up from germline, CDR1 is LNHDA and CDR2 is SQIVND (reference sequence). CDR3 protein: CASSISAIGNEQFF. CDR3 in DNA: TGTGCCAGTAGTATAAGTGCGATCGGGAATGAGCAGTTCTTC.

This rearrangement joins TRBV7-9 to TRBJ1-1; 7 nucleotides line up with TRBD1. The CDR3 is made up of 13 amino acids. The ends lost 5 bases at V and 7 bases at J; junction bases unmatched: 7. Germline values: CDR1 SEHNR, CDR2 FQNEAQ (reference sequence). The chain's CDR3 is CASSLLGQNEAFF. The CDR3 nucleotides are TGTGCCAGCAGCCTCCTGGGACAGAATGAAGCTTTCTTT. The variable domain in full, with the rest retrieved from reference TRBV7-9 and TRBJ1-1, is DTGVSQNPRHKITKRGQNVTFRCDPISEHNRLYWYRQTLGQGPEFLTYFQNEAQLEKSRLLSDRFSAERPKGSFSTLEIQRTEQGDSAMYLCASSLLGQNEAFFGQGTRLTVV.

The sample holds a few counts of this clone. The chain couples TRBV7-2 to TRBJ1-3; D is uncertain. In germline, CDR1 is SGHTA, CDR2 FQGNSA. There are 11 residues in the CDR3. V dropped 5 bases and J dropped 7 bases, with 6 bases sitting between them. The CDR3 here is CASSLINTIYF. The CDR3 DNA is TGTGCCAGCAGCCTAATCAACACCATATATTTT.

The rearrangement links TRBV19 to TRBJ2-4; possibly TRBD1 for D (6 bases). Germline loops: CDR1 LNHDA, CDR2 SQIVND (reference sequence). The V gene lost 5 bases and the J gene lost 5 bases, with 13 bases spanning the gap. CDR3 length: 14 amino acids. CDR3 DNA sequence: TGTGCCAGTAGTGGGGAGACAGGAGAAAACATTCAGTACTTC. Protein sequence: CASSGETGENIQYF.

This clone has only a few counts. V is TRBV5-1 and J is TRBJ1-1; D remains ambiguous. The V gene lost 0 bases and the J gene lost 4 bases, with 10 bases spanning the gap. The CDR3 totals 14 residues. Germline V gives CDR1 SGHRS, CDR2 YFSETQ. The CDR3: CASSLEQQLTEAFF. CDR3 nucleotides: TGCGCCAGCAGCTTGGAACAGCAACTCACTGAAGCTTTCTTT.

This clone was counted between two and nine times. V gene TRBV6-6 combines with J gene TRBJ1-1, with D perhaps TRBD1 (5 bases). The V end lost 5 bases, the J end lost 4 bases, and 14 bases lay between the germline ends. The V gene's germline CDR1 is MNHNY and CDR2 SVGAGI (reference sequence). This CDR3 has 14 residues. Written as DNA, the CDR3 is TGTGCCAGCAGTGTAAAGGGAAGGGGCACTGAAGCTTTCTTT. It yields the protein CASSVKGRGTEAFF.

This chain connects TRBV19 to TRBJ2-7, with 11 bases identical to TRBD1. Germline loops: CDR1 LNHDA, CDR2 SQIVND (reference sequence). CDR3 size: 15 residues. Trimming cost V 2 bases and J 6 bases; bases outside gene matches: 6. This CDR3 reads CASSILGTGGLEQYF. The DNA of the CDR3 is TGTGCCAGTAGTATACTAGGGACAGGGGGTCTCGAGCAGTACTTC.

This clone has only a few counts. The V and J genes are TRBV7-9 and TRBJ2-1, with D possibly being TRBD2 (5 bases). This CDR3 has 14 residues. Germline CDR1 SEHNR, CDR2 FQNEAQ (reference sequence). Between the trimmed V and J ends, which lost 0 bases and 7 bases, there was a span of 10 bases. CDR3 nucleotides: TGTGCCAGCAGCTTAGCGTTTAGCGCGAATGAGCAGTTCTTC. The encoded protein is CASSLAFSANEQFF.